This TCR beta chain originates from a study of cytomegalovirus exposure and HLA in healthy donors. Overall study: A data release that came early held around 85 million unique TCRs from HLA-typed donors. Study-wide points: Rare TCR sequences predominated, though certain public TCRs were found in many donors. Exclusion as indistinguishable affected some V segments, including TRBV6-2 and TRBV6-3. A likely sequencing artifact accounted for one observed cluster of highly shared sequence variants.

Primers included in the PCR were 60 Vbeta and 13 Jbeta primers. Some clones are missing from TCRdb's copy, which holds only in-frame ones; the method was immunoSEQ multiplex PCR. This sample has approximately 100,000 clones, with about three quarters found just once. About this clone itself: Antigen unknown.

V lost 6 bases and J lost 0, with 12 bases in between. Germline CDR1 reads MNHEY; CDR2 reads SVGAGI. The CDR3 is 15 residues long. Source material: PBMCs. The rearrangement joins TRBV6-5 to TRBJ2-1; possible D gene TRBD2, 7 bases. This receptor was obtained from a woman aged 18-29 years in good health and CMV-seropositive. DNA for the CDR3: TGTGCCAGCAGCCCCCGGGGGGCCTCCTACAATGAGCAGTTCTTC. As protein: CASSPRGASYNEQFF.